The 30 T cell receptor beta chains below all came from one sample that was sequenced in a study of blood T cell repertoires in COVID-19. This table comes from immunoSEQ multiplex PCR, and its TCRdb copy is limited to in-frame clones, with some not included. There are fewer than 350,000 clones in the sample; nearly 90% occur only once, and 9% to 9.5% lies in the top ten. Material: peripheral blood. These receptors originate from a man aged 18 to 29 with active or convalescent COVID-19.

The V gene is TRBV7-9, the J gene TRBJ2-5, with 7 bases matching TRBD2. Germline V gene data show CDR1 as SEHNR and CDR2 as FQNEAQ (reference sequence). The CDR3 is made up of 16 amino acids. The trim removed 3 bases at V and 4 bases at J, leaving 11 bases unmatched. The chain's CDR3 is CASSFGTRGLRETQYF. CDR3 coding DNA: TGTGCCAGCAGCTTCGGGACGCGGGGGTTACGAGAGACCCAGTACTTC.

The chain carries TRBV7-2 and TRBJ2-5, with TRBD2 identical over 11 bases. CDR1 SGHTA and CDR2 FQGNSA come from the germline V gene. The CDR3 consists of 15 residues. The ends lost 6 bases at V and 1 base at J; junction bases unmatched: 4. CDR3 region: CASRIAGGPQETQYF. The DNA of the CDR3 is TGTGCCAGCAGAATAGCGGGGGGGCCCCAAGAGACCCAGTACTTC. The full variable domain, completed using reference TRBV7-2 and TRBJ2-5, is GAGVSQSPSNKVTEKGKDVELRCDPISGHTALYWYRQSLGQGLEFLIYFQGNSAPDKSGLPSDRFSAERTGGSVSTLTIQRTQQEDSAVYLCASRIAGGPQETQYFGPGTRLLVL.

CDR3 in amino acids: CASSGIGGANIQYF. The CDR3 DNA follows: TGCGCCAGCAGTGGTATTGGGGGCGCGAACATTCAGTACTTC. The chain employs TRBV10-2 and TRBJ2-4; a weak D match, TRBD1 (6 bases). This CDR3 spans 14 amino acids. Trimming removed 4 bases at V and 7 bases at J, with 14 bases between. Germline CDR1 and CDR2: WSHSY and SAAADI.

This sequence joins TRBV2 and TRBJ1-5; TRBD1 agrees at 8 bases. V shed 7 bases, J shed 2 bases, and the junction held 4 bases outside the gene matches. Germline V gene sequence: CDR1 SNHLY, CDR2 FYNNEI. The CDR3 is 14 amino acids. The CDR3 DNA follows: TGTGCCAGCACCGACAGGGGTGGCAATCAGCCCCAGCATTTT. Its protein is CASTDRGGNQPQHF.

The gene calls are TRBV4-1 and TRBJ2-3; 7 bases agree with TRBD2. The CDR3 covers 14 residues. V gave up 3 bases and J gave up 3 bases; unmatched junction bases: 3. Germline lookup yields CDR1 MGHRA and CDR2 YSYEKL. The CDR3, as DNA: TGCGCCAGCAGCCAGCGGGGGAGTACAGATACGCAGTATTTT. As protein: CASSQRGSTDTQYF.

The chain combines TRBV20-1 with TRBJ1-2; 7 bases align to TRBD1. CDR1 DFQATT and CDR2 SNEGSKA come from the germline V gene (reference sequence). V shed 4 bases, J shed 8 bases, and the junction held 4 bases outside the gene matches. The CDR3 consists of 11 residues. The CDR3 DNA reads as TGCAGTGCTATACAGGGGTGGGGCTACACCTTC. The encoded protein is CSAIQGWGYTF.

The CDR3 region is CASSINRAGGGTQYF. DNA of the CDR3: TGTGCCAGCAGCATCAACAGGGCAGGAGGTGGTACGCAGTATTTT. The chain employs TRBV7-9 and TRBJ2-3, with a possible D match to TRBD1 (6 bases). V lost 5 bases and J lost 8, with 20 bases in between. There are 15 residues in the CDR3. CDR1 and CDR2 (germline): SEHNR, FQNEAQ (reference sequence).

The J gene is TRBJ1-4, the V gene TRBV7-2; no reliable D call. Trimming removed 5 bases at V and 7 bases at J, with 17 bases between. CDR3 length: 15 amino acids. Germline V gene sequence: CDR1 SGHTA, CDR2 FQGNSA. The CDR3 nucleotides are TGTGCCAGCAGCCCCGCGGGCTCGGATGGTGAAAAACTGTTTTTT. Translated, it gives CASSPAGSDGEKLFF.

The V gene is TRBV29-1, the J gene TRBJ2-7, with TRBD1 identical over 7 bases. In germline, CDR1 is SQVTM, CDR2 ANQGSEA. The CDR3 consists of 13 residues. Trimming removed 7 bases from V and 3 bases from J; junction bases left unmatched: 9. CDR3 bases: TGCAGCGCTACGACAGGGTTAAACTACGAGCAGTACTTC. This translates into CSATTGLNYEQYF.

This chain joins TRBV9 and TRBJ2-3, with 8 positions matching TRBD2. The trim removed 3 bases at V and 6 bases at J, leaving 6 bases unmatched. Germline loops: CDR1 SGDLS, CDR2 YYNGEE. CDR3 length: 14 amino acids. CDR3 DNA sequence: TGTGCCAGCAGCGCGGGGGGGCAGAGTGATACGCAGTATTTT. Translating it yields CASSAGGQSDTQYF.

This chain connects TRBV15 to TRBJ2-5, with D perhaps matching TRBD1 (5 bases). V was clipped by 0 bases and J by 5 bases, with 10 bases between them. This CDR3 is 14 amino acids long. Germline CDR1 and CDR2: LNHNV and YYDKDF (reference sequence). CDR3 bases: TGTGCCACCAGCAGAGATCAGGGTACCGAGACCCAGTACTTC. It specifies CATSRDQGTETQYF.

This clone was recorded only once. The chain joins TRBV19 to TRBJ2-7, with 9 bases matching TRBD1. CDR3 size: 14 residues. V lost 8 bases, J lost 0 bases, and 5 bases stayed unmatched. Germline V gives CDR1 LNHDA, CDR2 SQIVND (reference sequence). CDR3 region: CASQPGQGSYEQYF. In DNA form, the CDR3 reads TGTGCCAGTCAACCGGGACAGGGCTCCTACGAGCAGTACTTC.

The CDR3 here is CASSEAAGWNTEAFF. The CDR3 DNA follows: TGTGCCAGCAGTGAAGCCGCAGGGTGGAACACTGAAGCTTTCTTT. The chain carries TRBV2 and TRBJ1-1, with a possible D match to TRBD1 (5 bases). CDR3 length: 15 residues. Germline values: CDR1 SNHLY, CDR2 FYNNEI. Trimming removed 0 bases at V and 1 base at J, with 9 bases between.

The chain has TRBV10-3 and TRBJ2-7; the match to TRBD2 covers 15 bases. Germline V lookup: CDR1 ENHRY, CDR2 SYGVKD. The CDR3 spans 14 residues. V shed 10 bases and J 1 base; nucleotides not matched to a gene: 2. The CDR3 loop is CATGTSGGSYEQYF. CDR3 bases: TGTGCCACCGGGACTAGCGGGGGGTCCTACGAGCAGTACTTC.

The V and J genes are TRBV9 and TRBJ1-2; D may be TRBD1 (6 bases). Trimming shortened V by 3 bases and J by 0 bases, and 24 bases separated the two germline ends. Germline CDR1 SGDLS, CDR2 YYNGEE. This CDR3 has 19 residues. CDR3 bases: TGTGCCAGCAGCGGATATAGGTGGGGGCAAGGGGGTGCTAACTATGGCTACACCTTC. Translated: CASSGYRWGQGGANYGYTF.

This chain joins TRBV6-2 or TRBV6-3 and TRBJ2-7, with 12 bases lining up with TRBD2. The CDR3 is 16 amino acids. The ends lost 6 bases at V and 4 bases at J; junction bases unmatched: 10. Germline V lookup: CDR1 MNHEY, CDR2 SVGEGT. CDR3 in DNA: TGTGCCAGCAGCTCACTTCTAGCGGGGGGGCAGTACGAGCAGTACTTC. Translation gives CASSSLLAGGQYEQYF.

This rearrangement joins TRBV5-4 to TRBJ2-1; 7 bases are a match to TRBD1. CDR1 is SGHNT, CDR2 YYREEE, per germline (reference sequence). The CDR3 length is 15 residues. Trimming at V came to 4 bases and at J to 5 bases, leaving 9 bases not matched to a gene. DNA for the CDR3: TGTGCCAGCAGCCCGCCGAACAGGGGCCACAATGAGCAGTTCTTC. Protein: CASSPPNRGHNEQFF.

V gene TRBV13 combines with J gene TRBJ2-7; 7 positions match TRBD1. The CDR3 totals 15 residues. Germline V gives CDR1 PRHDT, CDR2 FYEKMQ (reference sequence). The V and J ends lost 4 bases and 4 bases, in that order; junction bases with no gene match: 10. CDR3 DNA sequence: TGTGCCAGCAGCTATTGGGTCAGGGGGAAATACGAGCAGTACTTC. Residues: CASSYWVRGKYEQYF.

The chain combines TRBV3-1 (or the pseudogene TRBV3-2) with TRBJ2-7, with D possibly matching TRBD2 (6 bases). This CDR3 is built from 15 residues. Germline-derived CDR1 and CDR2 are LGHDT and YNNKEL (reference sequence). Trimming pared 1 base from V and 0 bases from J, leaving 10 bases between. The CDR3 spells CASSQGAGLSYEQYF. For the CDR3, the DNA is TGTGCCAGCAGCCAAGGAGCGGGCCTCTCCTACGAGCAGTACTTC.

Concerning this clone itself: No conserved phenylalanine or tryptophan ends this CDR3, so it is likely a read error. Because the CDR3's place on the DNA is in doubt, the DNA is left out and the CDR3 is given as listed by TCRdb. V usage is TRBV7-9 and J usage is TRBJ1-2; the D call of TRBD1 is as the table states it, not checked on the DNA. The CDR3 has 8 residues if both end residues are counted. Looked up from germline, CDR1 is SEHNR and CDR2 is FQNEAQ (reference sequence). The CDR3 here is CASSFETL.

The rearrangement links TRBV5-1 to TRBJ2-7; 8 positions agree with TRBD2. The germline V gene encodes CDR1 SGHRS and CDR2 YFSETQ. The V gene end was trimmed by 4 bases and the J gene end by 3 bases; junction bases not matched to a gene: 9. CDR3 size: 15 residues. CDR3 in DNA: TGCGCCAGCAGCCCTGGGACTAGAAGTAACTACGAGCAGTACTTC. Its translation is CASSPGTRSNYEQYF.

The chain links TRBV6-5 to TRBJ2-7; 7 bases match TRBD1. V lost 5 bases to trimming and J lost 5 bases; unmatched junction nucleotides: 12. The V gene's germline CDR1 is MNHEY and CDR2 SVGAGI. This CDR3 is 15 amino acids long. The CDR3, as DNA: TGTGCCAGCAGTACCCGAACACAGGGGTCGAACGAGCAGTACTTC. Translated: CASSTRTQGSNEQYF.

The CDR3 coding sequence is TGTGCCAGCAGTTTTGGCAGGGCTGAAGCTTTCTTT. Protein: CASSFGRAEAFF. The chain is built from TRBV12-3 or TRBV12-4 and TRBJ1-1; TRBD1 is a possible D gene (5 bases). The CDR3 extends over 12 amino acids. V was shortened by 3 bases and J by 6 bases, with 8 bases between the two germline ends.

Notes on this clone: Germline is not matched at one junction end, which may reflect a read error. The chain joins TRBV19 to TRBJ1-2; TRBD1 is a possible D gene (5 bases). Germline-derived CDR1 and CDR2 are LNHDA and SQIVND (reference sequence). The CDR3 is 12 amino acids. The CDR3 spells CASSKGEYGYTF. The CDR3 nucleotides are TGTGCCAGCAGTAAAGGGGAATATGGCTACACCTTC.

This clone was found once. The chain joins TRBV5-6 to TRBJ2-1, with D tentatively TRBD1 (6 bases). This CDR3 has 13 amino acids. V was trimmed by 4 bases and J by 4 bases, leaving 9 bases between them. The V gene's germline CDR1 is SGHDT and CDR2 YYEEEE. Written as DNA, the CDR3 is TGTGCCAGCAGCGTGACAGGTTACAATGAGCAGTTCTTC. Translation: CASSVTGYNEQFF.

V gene TRBV4-1 combines with J gene TRBJ2-2; TRBD2 aligns across 9 bases. Germline trimming cut 0 bases from V and 7 bases from J; bases unmatched to any gene: 15. Germline V gene sequence: CDR1 MGHRA, CDR2 YSYEKL. This CDR3 spans 19 amino acids. The CDR3 spells CASSQEGLGLAGTNGELFF. CDR3 coding DNA: TGCGCCAGCAGCCAAGAGGGCCTTGGGCTAGCGGGGACTAACGGGGAGCTGTTTTTT.

The rearrangement joins TRBV7-2 to TRBJ2-2; 8 bases are a match to TRBD2. With V trimmed by 8 bases and J by 5 bases, 7 bases remained unmatched. This CDR3 comprises 14 residues. Germline V CDR1 and CDR2: SGHTA, FQGNSA. Here the CDR3 DNA reads TGTGCCAGCTTAGGGACTAGAAATACCGGGGAGCTGTTTTTT. It specifies CASLGTRNTGELFF.

The chain combines TRBV6-5 with TRBJ1-5, with a tentative D call TRBD1 (5 bases). The CDR3 is made up of 12 amino acids. V gave up 5 bases and J gave up 7 bases, with 9 bases separating them. Germline assignment: CDR1 MNHEY and CDR2 SVGAGI. CDR3 protein: CASSTGSQPQHF. The CDR3 nucleotides are TGTGCCAGCAGTACAGGTTCCCAGCCCCAGCATTTT.

The chain is built from TRBV6-5 and TRBJ1-6; the D is unclear. Germline CDR1 and CDR2: MNHEY and SVGAGI. This CDR3 has 13 residues. V was trimmed by 2 bases and J by 9 bases, leaving 8 bases between them. CDR3 residues: CASSYGRGSPLHF. The CDR3, as DNA: TGTGCCAGCAGTTACGGGCGGGGTTCACCCCTCCACTTT.

The V and J genes are TRBV6-6 and TRBJ2-5; D may be TRBD2 (6 bases). The V gene's germline CDR1 is MNHNY and CDR2 SVGAGI (reference sequence). The germline V and J ends were trimmed by 2 bases and 4 bases, with 17 bases remaining between them. CDR3 length equals 16 residues. The CDR3 protein is CASSYKGSGEGETQYF. The DNA for the CDR3 is TGTGCCAGCAGTTACAAAGGGTCGGGGGAAGGAGAGACCCAGTACTTC.